Included here is one T cell receptor (beta chain) sequence, with context. This sample stems from a study of blood T cell repertoires in COVID-19. Cohort allocation depended upon clinical history that participants reported. Germline V gene sequence: CDR1 MNHEY, CDR2 SVGAGI. Trimming left V 7 bases short and J 7 bases short, with 13 bases between. The CDR3 covers 13 residues. The protocol was immunoSEQ multiplex PCR, while the TCRdb copy is restricted to in-frame clones and leaves out a portion. The sample holds 210,000 or so clones, over 75% seen once. Material: PBMCs or T cells enriched from blood (not recorded which). The receptor was isolated from a young man with acute COVID-19. The V gene is TRBV6-5, the J gene TRBJ2-2, with D maybe TRBD1 (5 bases). The CDR3 DNA reads as TGTGCCAGCATAGAAAGGGGCAACGGGGAGCTGTTTTTT. This encodes CASIERGNGELFF.